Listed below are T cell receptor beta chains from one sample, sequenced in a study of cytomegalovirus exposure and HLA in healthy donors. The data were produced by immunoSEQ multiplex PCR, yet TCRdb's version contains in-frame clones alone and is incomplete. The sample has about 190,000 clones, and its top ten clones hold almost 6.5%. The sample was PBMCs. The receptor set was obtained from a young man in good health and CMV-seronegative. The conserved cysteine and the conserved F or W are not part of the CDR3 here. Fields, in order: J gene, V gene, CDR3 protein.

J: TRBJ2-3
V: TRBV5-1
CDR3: ASSLQDTQY

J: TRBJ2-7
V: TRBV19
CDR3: ASSTLAGRADEQY

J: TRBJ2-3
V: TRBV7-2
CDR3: ASSTRLAGGRRDTQY

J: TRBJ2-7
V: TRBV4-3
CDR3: ASSQEVSGNRYSYEQY

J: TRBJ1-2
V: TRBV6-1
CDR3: ASSETGKFNGYT

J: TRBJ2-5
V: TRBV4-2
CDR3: ASSQGTGYSGVIQETQY

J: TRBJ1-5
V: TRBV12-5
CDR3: ASGLWLPQH

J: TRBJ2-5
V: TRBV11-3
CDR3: ASSLGGGLAGGPGKETQY

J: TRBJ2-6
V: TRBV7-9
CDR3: ASSGKQGASSGANVLT

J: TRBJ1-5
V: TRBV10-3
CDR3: AIRPGTGVQPQH

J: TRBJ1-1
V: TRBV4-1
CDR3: ASSQDGTGGAKAF

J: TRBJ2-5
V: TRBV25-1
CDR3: ASRNTGGWETQY

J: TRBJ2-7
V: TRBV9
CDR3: ASSRNTGGGYEQY

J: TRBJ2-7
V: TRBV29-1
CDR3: SVVAGTYEQY

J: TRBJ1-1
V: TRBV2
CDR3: ASIPTWGWESTEAF

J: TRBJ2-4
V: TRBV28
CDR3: ASSLRVLARELAKNIQY

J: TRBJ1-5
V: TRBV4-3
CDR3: ASSPGQAESQPQH

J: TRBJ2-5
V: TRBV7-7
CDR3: ASSLDSPGWGETQY

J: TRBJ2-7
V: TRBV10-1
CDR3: ASSDHGTSSYEQY

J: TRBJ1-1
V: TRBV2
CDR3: ASSESGVGGRGAF

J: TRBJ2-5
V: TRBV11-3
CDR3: ASSLMRETQY

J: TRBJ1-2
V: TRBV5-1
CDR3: ASSLDTGRGGYT

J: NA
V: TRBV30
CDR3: AWSGQGGEQY

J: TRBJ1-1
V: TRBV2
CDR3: ASSDQTGITEAF

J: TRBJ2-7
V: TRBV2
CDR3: ASSRRQGYEQY

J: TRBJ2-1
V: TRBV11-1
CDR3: ASSRGLSYNEQF